The present entry profiles one T cell receptor beta chain with its context. Its antigen is undetermined. Only in-frame clones appear in the TCRdb table, and some are missing; sequencing was by immunoSEQ multiplex PCR. The table lists about 1.4 million clones, roughly 96% of them singletons. The ends were cut back, 2 bases at V and 9 bases at J, with 17 bases in the middle. This CDR3 region has 15 residues. Per the germline V gene, CDR1 is MNHEY and CDR2 is SVGAGI. This sample is part of a study of shared clonotypes between healthy human individuals. Overall study results and limits: Relative to their counterparts shared across all four donors, non-shared clonotypes exhibited diminished generation probabilities.

In the CD4+ fraction, cells were divided into CD45RA+ naive and CD45RA-negative memory subsets. Sequenced: naive CD4+ T cells sorted from blood. The subset: CD45RA+ positively selected. V usage is TRBV6-5 and J usage is TRBJ2-1; D possibly uses TRBD1 or TRBD2 (5 bases each). This TCR was sampled from a man aged 25-45 years in good health. CDR3 nucleotides: TGTGCCAGCAGTTACGGGGCGGGCCCCGGGGTTGAGCAGTTCTTC. Protein: CASSYGAGPGVEQFF.